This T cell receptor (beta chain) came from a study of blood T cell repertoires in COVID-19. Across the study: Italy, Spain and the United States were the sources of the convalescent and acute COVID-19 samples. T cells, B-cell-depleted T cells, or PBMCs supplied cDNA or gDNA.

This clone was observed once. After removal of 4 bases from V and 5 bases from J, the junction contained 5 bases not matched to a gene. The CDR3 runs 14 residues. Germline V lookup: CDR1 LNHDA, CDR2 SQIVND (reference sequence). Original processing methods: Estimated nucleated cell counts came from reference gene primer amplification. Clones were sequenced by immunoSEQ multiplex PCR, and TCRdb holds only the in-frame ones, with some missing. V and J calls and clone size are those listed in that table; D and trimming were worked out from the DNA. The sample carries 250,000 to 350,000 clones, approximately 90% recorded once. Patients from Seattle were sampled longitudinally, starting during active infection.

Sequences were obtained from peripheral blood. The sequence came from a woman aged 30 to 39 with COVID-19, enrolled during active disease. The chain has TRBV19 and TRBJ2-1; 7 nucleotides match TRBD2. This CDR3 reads CASSKRGEDNEQFF. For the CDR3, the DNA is TGTGCCAGTAGTAAGCGGGGTGAGGACAATGAGCAGTTCTTC. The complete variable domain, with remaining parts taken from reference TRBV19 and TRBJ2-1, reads DGGITQSPKYLFRKEGQNVTLSCEQNLNHDAMYWYRQDPGQGLRLIYYSQIVNDFQKGDIAEGYSVSREKKESFPLTVTSAQKNPTAFYLCASSKRGEDNEQFFGPGTRLTVL.